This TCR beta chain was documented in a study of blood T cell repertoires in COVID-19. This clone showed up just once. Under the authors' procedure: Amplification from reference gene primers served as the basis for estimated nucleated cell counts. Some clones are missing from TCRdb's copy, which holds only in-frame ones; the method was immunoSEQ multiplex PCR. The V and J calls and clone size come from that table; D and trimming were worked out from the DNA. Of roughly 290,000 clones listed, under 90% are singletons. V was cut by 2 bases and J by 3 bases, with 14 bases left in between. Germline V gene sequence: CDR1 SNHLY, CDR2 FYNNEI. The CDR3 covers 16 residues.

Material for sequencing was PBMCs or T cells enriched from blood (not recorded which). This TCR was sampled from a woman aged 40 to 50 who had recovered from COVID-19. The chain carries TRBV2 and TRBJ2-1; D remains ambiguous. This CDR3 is CASSEMVSLNYNEQFF. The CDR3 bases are TGTGCCAGCAGTGAAATGGTTAGCTTGAACTACAATGAGCAGTTCTTC.